The 4 T cell receptor beta chains listed next were all sequenced from one sample in a study of blood T cell repertoires in COVID-19. Generated by immunoSEQ multiplex PCR, the TCRdb table keeps only in-frame clones and is missing some. The sample holds roughly 150,000 clones, 80% seen once. Sequenced sample: peripheral blood. Receptor source: a man aged 55 to 70 with acute or convalescent COVID-19.

This clone showed up just once. The chain uses TRBV30 and TRBJ1-3; unclear D gene. Germline V CDR1 and CDR2: GTSNPN, SVGIG (reference sequence). Trimming took 2 bases from V and 0 from J, leaving 8 bases between them. The CDR3 length is 14 residues. The CDR3 nucleotides are TGTGCCTGGAGTCCGGGGTACTCTGGAAACACCATATATTTT. Amino acid sequence: CAWSPGYSGNTIYF. Variable domain in full (rest from reference TRBV30 and TRBJ1-3): SQTIHQWPATLVQPVGSPLSLECTVEGTSNPNLYWYRQAAGRGLQLLFYSVGIGQISSEVPQNLSASRPQDRQFILSSKKLLLSDSGFYLCAWSPGYSGNTIYFGEGSWLTVV.

The rearrangement links TRBV7-9 to TRBJ1-1, with a weak D call TRBD1 (5 bases). Germline CDR1 and CDR2: SEHNR and FQNEAQ (reference sequence). V lost 1 base and J 0 bases, leaving 12 bases between the germline ends. The length of the CDR3 is 16 residues. The CDR3 DNA sequence: TGTGCCAGCAGCTTAGGACAGCTTCCTATGAACACTGAAGCTTTCTTT. This sequence encodes CASSLGQLPMNTEAFF.

V and J are TRBV3-1 (or the pseudogene TRBV3-2) and TRBJ2-5; no clear D. The CDR3 has 11 residues. Per the germline V gene, CDR1 is LGHDT and CDR2 is YNNKEL (reference sequence). Trimming shortened V by 3 bases and J by 4 bases, and 3 bases separated the two germline ends. The CDR3, as DNA: TGTGCCAGCAGCCAGAGAGAGACCCAGTACTTC. Protein sequence: CASSQRETQYF.

V and J are TRBV30 and TRBJ1-2; 7 nucleotides match TRBD1. V was clipped by 5 bases and J by 7 bases; unmatched bases: 10. The CDR3 is 13 residues long. The V gene's germline CDR1 is GTSNPN and CDR2 SVGIG (reference sequence). CDR3 nucleotides: TGTGCCTGGGGGCGGGGACAGACCAGTGGCTACACCTTC. This codes for CAWGRGQTSGYTF.